Shown below are 29 T cell receptor beta chains from a single sample sequenced in a study of vaccination and CD4 T cells after COVID-19. At the Johns Hopkins FTIC core, DNA taken from cultured CD4+ T cells was sequenced by way of the Oncomine TCR Beta short-read assay. Each CDR3 protein gets one entry after TCRdb re-called the PCR reads with MiXCR. The data contain 13,000 to 15,000 distinct CDR3 sequences, approximately 40% of them seen just once; the ten biggest clones take up about 14%. Their cognate antigens are unknown. Noted treatment: roughly nine-day PBMC culture with coronavirus spike peptide pools or control peptides (ViraFEST assay). The sequencing input was CD4+ T cells from blood, cultured in vitro. Receptor source: a human donor who had recovered from COVID-19.

This clonotype was seen a handful of times. This chain uses TRBV6-2 or TRBV6-3 with TRBJ1-1; 8 bases match TRBD1. The CDR3 runs to 19 residues. J was trimmed by 7 bases and V by 2 bases; bases with no gene match: 21. The V gene's germline CDR1 is MNHEY and CDR2 SVGEGT. The chain's CDR3 is CASSYERVTGAKLRVEAFF. CDR3 coding DNA: TGTGCCAGCAGTTACGAAAGGGTGACAGGGGCTAAACTCCGGGTTGAAGCTTTCTTT.

A few counts support this clonotype. V gene TRBV10-3 combines with J gene TRBJ1-1, with no clear D. CDR3 length: 15 amino acids. V dropped 6 bases and J dropped 0 bases, with 14 bases sitting between them. Germline loops: CDR1 ENHRY, CDR2 SYGVKD. CDR3 amino acids: CAISSLGQMNTEAFF. The CDR3 DNA follows: TGTGCCATCAGCTCGCTCGGGCAGATGAACACTGAAGCTTTCTTT.

This chain connects TRBV12-5 to TRBJ2-3, with a possible D match to TRBD2 (6 bases). Germline CDR1 and CDR2: LGHNT and FRNRAP. With 0 bases removed from V and 10 bases from J, the gap between germline ends came to 29 bases. The length of the CDR3 is 19 residues. The CDR3 here is CASGLVRRGFGPPTDPQYF. CDR3 sequence (DNA): TGTGCTAGTGGTTTGGTACGGAGGGGTTTTGGGCCCCCCACGGATCCGCAGTATTTT.

This chain uses TRBV6-1 with TRBJ1-6, with D hard to call. In germline, CDR1 is MNHNS, CDR2 SASEGT. This CDR3 spans 12 amino acids. The ends were cut back, 11 bases at V and 8 bases at J, with 13 bases in the middle. The CDR3 region has the DNA TGTGCCGGCGCTAGTTGGGATTCACCCCTCCACTTT. Residues: CAGASWDSPLHF.

This clonotype was counted a few times. The V call is TRBV21-1, the J call TRBJ1-5; the DNA was not compared with TRBD1, the D call given in the table. TRBV21-1 is recorded as a pseudogene. The CDR3 loop spans 17 amino acids. CDR3 nucleotide sequence: TGTGCCAGCAGCAAAGCGCCGGGACAGATTAGCAATCAGCCCCAGCATTTT. This sequence encodes CASSKAPGQISNQPQHF.

This rearrangement joins TRBV2 to TRBJ1-2; D remains ambiguous. The germline V gene encodes CDR1 SNHLY and CDR2 FYNNEI. This CDR3 comprises 11 residues. Trimming removed 4 bases from V and 4 bases from J, with 4 bases in between. CDR3 sequence (DNA): TGTGCCAGCAGTGGTCTCTATGGCTACACCTTC. Encoded protein: CASSGLYGYTF.

This chain joins TRBV10-3 and TRBJ2-5, with D possibly TRBD2 on 7 matching bases. The germline V gene has CDR1 ENHRY and CDR2 SYGVKD. Trimming removed 5 bases at V and 4 bases at J, with 20 bases between. The CDR3 totals 16 residues. This CDR3 is CAISNGKTGGVETQYF. In DNA, the CDR3 is TGTGCCATCAGTAACGGGAAGACGGGGGGCGTAGAGACCCAGTACTTC.

This clonotype was seen a handful of times. This chain joins TRBV6-5 and TRBJ2-7; 11 bases are shared with TRBD2. The V and J ends lost 0 bases and 6 bases, in that order; junction bases with no gene match: 1. The germline gives CDR1 MNHEY, CDR2 SVGAGI. The CDR3 has 14 amino acids. The CDR3 reads CASSYSGTSGEQYF. CDR3 bases: TGTGCCAGCAGTTACTCCGGGACTAGCGGCGAGCAGTACTTC.

Only a few counts were recorded for this clonotype. V and J are TRBV12-3 or TRBV12-4 and TRBJ1-2; tentatively, D is TRBD1 (6 bases). The CDR3 consists of 14 residues. The V and J ends lost 2 bases and 4 bases respectively, with 11 bases between them. The CDR3 loop reads CASSLTGRAYGYTF. CDR3 coding DNA: TGTGCCAGCAGTTTAACAGGGAGGGCCTATGGCTACACCTTC.

CDR3 in DNA: TGTGCCAGTAGTTTCCAACCCGGGACAGGGGTTAAACTGTTTTTT. It codes for CASSFQPGTGVKLFF. The chain couples TRBV19 to TRBJ1-4; 10 bases fit TRBD1. Germline V gives CDR1 LNHDA, CDR2 SQIVND (reference sequence). The CDR3 loop spans 15 amino acids. V was clipped by 5 bases and J by 11 bases; unmatched bases: 11.

The CDR3 is CAISDTGDYGYTF. CDR3 sequence (DNA): TGTGCCATCAGTGATACAGGGGACTATGGCTACACCTTC. The chain couples TRBV10-3 to TRBJ1-2, with 7 bases identical to TRBD1. Germline CDR1 reads ENHRY; CDR2 reads SYGVKD. The CDR3 extends over 13 amino acids. V was pared by 3 bases and J by 3 bases, with 1 base of the junction left unmatched.

This clonotype came up a few times. The rearrangement uses TRBV7-2 and TRBJ1-2; TRBD1 matches 8 bases. This CDR3 has 14 residues. From germline, CDR1 is SGHTA and CDR2 FQGNSA. After removal of 4 bases from V and 0 bases from J, the junction contained 1 base not matched to a gene. Here the CDR3 DNA reads TGTGCCAGCAGCTCGGGACAGGCTAACTATGGCTACACCTTC. It specifies CASSSGQANYGYTF.

This clonotype was picked up a small number of times. The chain has TRBV12-3 or TRBV12-4 and TRBJ1-5; unclear D gene. The CDR3 contains 13 residues. V was shortened by 3 bases and J by 3 bases, with 6 bases between the two germline ends. DNA of the CDR3: TGTGCCAGCAGTTTTTCGGACAATCAGCCCCAGCATTTT. The encoded protein is CASSFSDNQPQHF.

The J gene is TRBJ2-7, the V gene TRBV7-9, with a weak D call TRBD2 (6 bases). CDR1 and CDR2 (germline): SEHNR, FQNEAQ (reference sequence). The V end lost 2 bases, the J end lost 7 bases, and 15 bases lay between the germline ends. CDR3 length equals 14 residues. Written as DNA, the CDR3 is TGTGCCAGCAGCTTACGGGGAGGTATGAGGGAGCAGTACTTC. This encodes CASSLRGGMREQYF.

The chain couples TRBV20-1 to TRBJ2-1; 9 positions match TRBD2. The CDR3 has 15 residues. CDR1 is DFQATT, CDR2 SNEGSKA, per germline (reference sequence). After removal of 1 base from V and 7 bases from J, the junction contained 8 bases not matched to a gene. The CDR3 coding sequence is TGCAGTGCTAGAGCGGGCGGGGGGGCCGGAAATGAGCAGTTCTTC. It specifies CSARAGGGAGNEQFF.

A few counts support this clonotype. The genes are TRBV18 and TRBJ2-3; D not certain. Between the trimmed V and J ends, which lost 3 bases and 4 bases, there was a span of 20 bases. CDR1 and CDR2 (germline): KGHSH, LQKENI. The CDR3 spans 17 residues. In DNA, the CDR3 is TGTGCCAGCTCACCCCTTCAGCTGGAATTATTATCAGATACGCAGTATTTT. This sequence encodes CASSPLQLELLSDTQYF.

The chain uses TRBV12-3 or TRBV12-4 and TRBJ1-4; D remains ambiguous. The CDR3 is 14 residues long. V was pared by 7 bases and J by 4 bases, with 13 bases between. The CDR3: CASNQNGYNEKLFF. The CDR3 DNA reads as TGTGCCAGCAATCAAAACGGGTATAATGAAAAACTGTTTTTT.

By frequency in the sample, this clonotype is medium-sized. This chain links TRBV6-2 or TRBV6-3 with TRBJ1-2; D is ambiguous. Germline V gene lookup returns CDR1 MNHEY and CDR2 SVGEGT. The CDR3 is 15 amino acids. V shed 6 bases and J shed 4 bases, with 18 bases lying between them. CDR3 sequence (DNA): TGTGCCAGCAGCGACTTACAAGTGCCCTCCTATGGCTACACCTTC. Protein: CASSDLQVPSYGYTF.

This clonotype was detected a few times. The rearrangement joins TRBV12-3 or TRBV12-4 to TRBJ2-1; 9 bases fit TRBD2. V lost 6 bases to trimming and J lost 6 bases; unmatched junction nucleotides: 9. The length of the CDR3 is 15 residues. CDR3 nucleotide sequence: TGTGCCAGCAGGCCGCGGGGGGGCCTGGGCAATGAGCAGTTCTTC. Amino acids: CASRPRGGLGNEQFF.

The genes are TRBV7-9 and TRBJ1-3, with unresolved D. The ends were cut back, 3 bases at V and 0 bases at J, with 12 bases in the middle. The CDR3 length is 16 residues. Germline CDR1 SEHNR, CDR2 FQNEAQ (reference sequence). CDR3 nucleotides: TGTGCCAGCAGCTTGATAGAGAAAATCTCTGGAAACACCATATATTTT. Its translation is CASSLIEKISGNTIYF.

This sequence joins TRBV11-3 and TRBJ2-5, with D unclear. Germline values: CDR1 SGHNT, CDR2 YENEEA. V gave up 1 base and J gave up 4 bases, with 13 bases separating them. The CDR3 extends over 15 amino acids. The chain's CDR3 is CASSLGWALSETQYF. CDR3 DNA: TGTGCCAGCAGCTTAGGCTGGGCTCTCTCAGAGACCCAGTACTTC.

The V and J genes are TRBV2 and TRBJ2-3, with 8 nucleotides matching TRBD2. The germline gives CDR1 SNHLY, CDR2 FYNNEI. This CDR3 region has 13 residues. The V and J ends lost 8 bases and 7 bases, in that order; junction bases with no gene match: 8. Here the CDR3 reads CASCLSGGYTQYF. The DNA of the CDR3 is TGTGCCAGCTGCCTGAGCGGGGGCTATACGCAGTATTTT.

The chain has TRBV10-2 and TRBJ1-2; D gene ambiguous. V lost 1 base and J lost 0, with 15 bases in between. This CDR3 is 17 amino acids long. The V gene's germline CDR1 is WSHSY and CDR2 SAAADI. CDR3 DNA: TGCGCCAGCAGTGAGTTGGCAGGTCCTATTACTAACTATGGCTACACCTTC. This sequence encodes CASSELAGPITNYGYTF.

The gene calls are TRBV10-3 and TRBJ1-2; 8 positions agree with TRBD1. The CDR3 is 17 amino acids. The V segment lost 7 bases and the J segment 2 bases; nucleotides outside the gene matches: 15. Germline V gene data show CDR1 as ENHRY and CDR2 as SYGVKD. The CDR3 sequence is CAIMQSGTGRGNYGYTF. For the CDR3, the DNA is TGTGCCATCATGCAGTCCGGGACAGGAAGAGGGAACTATGGCTACACCTTC.

This clonotype has more than one count but fewer than ten. The V call is TRBV7-9, the J call TRBJ1-2; maybe TRBD1 (6 bases). Germline loops: CDR1 SEHNR, CDR2 FQNEAQ (reference sequence). CDR3 length: 12 residues. V was cut by 3 bases and J by 13 bases, with 15 bases left in between. Written as DNA, the CDR3 is TGTGCCAGCAGCTTTTCCCCGGGGGCAGTCACCTTC. Its protein is CASSFSPGAVTF.

The rearrangement links TRBV30 to TRBJ1-2; D remains unclear. The CDR3 totals 14 residues. Germline CDR1 is GTSNPN and CDR2 is SVGIG (reference sequence). V lost 3 bases and J 3 bases, leaving 14 bases between the germline ends. Written as DNA, the CDR3 is TGTGCCTGGAGACATTGGACGGAAGACTATGGCTACACCTTC. Protein: CAWRHWTEDYGYTF. Supplemented by reference TRBV30 and TRBJ1-2, the full variable domain reads SQTIHQWPATLVQPVGSPLSLECTVEGTSNPNLYWYRQAAGRGLQLLFYSVGIGQISSEVPQNLSASRPQDRQFILSSKKLLLSDSGFYLCAWRHWTEDYGYTFGSGTRLTVV.

This clonotype was observed a handful of times. The chain joins TRBV27 to TRBJ1-2; tentatively, D is TRBD1 (5 bases). CDR3 length equals 14 residues. CDR1 and CDR2 (germline): MNHEY, SMNVEV (reference sequence). V was cut by 10 bases and J by 3 bases, with 18 bases left in between. The CDR3 nucleotides read TGTGCCACCTCAGGGACCCCTTGGGACTATGGCTACACCTTC. It codes for CATSGTPWDYGYTF.

This clonotype was counted between two and nine times. The rearrangement joins TRBV10-2 to TRBJ2-4, with 7 bases identical to TRBD1. The CDR3 is 14 residues long. Germline trimming cut 4 bases from V and 4 bases from J; bases unmatched to any gene: 4. In germline, CDR1 is WSHSY, CDR2 SAAADI. CDR3 DNA: TGCGCCAGCAGTGCCATGGACAGGAAAAACATTCAGTACTTC. Protein: CASSAMDRKNIQYF.

This chain links TRBV4-1 with TRBJ2-1; D possibly corresponds to TRBD2 (7 bases). CDR3 length equals 16 residues. Deletions cut 0 bases from V and 3 bases from J, with 12 bases between. The germline gives CDR1 MGHRA, CDR2 YSYEKL. CDR3 DNA sequence: TGCGCCAGCAGCCAAGAGGAGGGGGGGTACTACAATGAGCAGTTCTTC. Translating gives CASSQEEGGYYNEQFF.